This entry is about one TCR beta chain. Antigen unknown. The data were obtained in a study of cytomegalovirus exposure and HLA in healthy donors. The study, taken as a whole, reports: It was only CMV serostatus that was available as immune exposure information. Most TCR sequences showed up rarely, but some public TCRs showed up in many donors. A later analysis revealed that TCR association rates differed between HLA loci, peaking at DRB1 and bottoming out at HLA-C. It is likely that the observed cluster of highly shared sequence variants was a sequencing artifact.

The germline gives CDR1 MGHDK, CDR2 SYGVNS. The CDR3 is 14 amino acids. Trimming pared 4 bases from V and 1 base from J, leaving 11 bases between. PCR involved 60 Vbeta and 13 Jbeta primers. Produced via immunoSEQ multiplex PCR; TCRdb's table is partial and in-frame only. The sample records 120,000 or so clones, around 84% being singletons. The sequencing sample was made of PBMCs. The J gene is TRBJ2-7, the V gene TRBV25-1; D may be TRBD1 (6 bases). The receptor comes from a man between 18 and 35 years old in good health and CMV-seronegative. CDR3: CASSVDRRSYEQYF. For the CDR3, the DNA is TGTGCCAGCAGTGTCGACAGGCGATCCTACGAGCAGTACTTC.